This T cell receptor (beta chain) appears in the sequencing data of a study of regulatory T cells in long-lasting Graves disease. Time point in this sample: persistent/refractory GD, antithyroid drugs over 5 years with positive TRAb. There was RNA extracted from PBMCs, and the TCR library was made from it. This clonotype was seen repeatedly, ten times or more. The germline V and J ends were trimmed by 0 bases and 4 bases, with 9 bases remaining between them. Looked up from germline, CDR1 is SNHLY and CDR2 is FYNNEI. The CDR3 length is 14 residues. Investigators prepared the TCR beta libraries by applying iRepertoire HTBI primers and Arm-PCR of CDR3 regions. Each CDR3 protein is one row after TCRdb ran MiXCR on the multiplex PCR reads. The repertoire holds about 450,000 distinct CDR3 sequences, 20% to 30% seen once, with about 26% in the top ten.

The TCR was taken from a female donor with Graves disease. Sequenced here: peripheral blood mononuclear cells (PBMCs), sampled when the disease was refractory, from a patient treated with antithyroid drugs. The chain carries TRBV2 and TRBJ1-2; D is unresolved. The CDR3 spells CASSEALVAYGYTF. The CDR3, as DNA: TGTGCCAGCAGTGAAGCGCTTGTGGCCTATGGCTACACCTTC.